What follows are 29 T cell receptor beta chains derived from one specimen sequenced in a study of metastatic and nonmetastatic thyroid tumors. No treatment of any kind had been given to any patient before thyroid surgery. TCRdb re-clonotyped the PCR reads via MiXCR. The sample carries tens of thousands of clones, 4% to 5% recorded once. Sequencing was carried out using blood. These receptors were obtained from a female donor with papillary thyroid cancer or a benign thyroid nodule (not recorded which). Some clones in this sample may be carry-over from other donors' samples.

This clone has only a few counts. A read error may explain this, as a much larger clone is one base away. The CDR3 sequence is CASSSRASAPAFF. CDR3 nucleotides: TGTGCCAGTAGCTCCCGGGCCTCAGCCCCAGCTTTCTTT. The chain combines TRBV28 with TRBJ1-1; no clear D. This CDR3 is built from 13 residues. Trimming stripped 9 bases from V and 10 bases from J, with 21 bases between. CDR1 is MDHEN and CDR2 is SYDVKM in the germline V gene.

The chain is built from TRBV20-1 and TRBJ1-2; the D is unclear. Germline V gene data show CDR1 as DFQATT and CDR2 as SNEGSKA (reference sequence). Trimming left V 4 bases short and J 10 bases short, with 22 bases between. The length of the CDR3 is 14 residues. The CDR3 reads CSAIELLLGSDYTF. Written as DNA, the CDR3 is TGCAGTGCTATAGAATTACTATTGGGGAGTGACTACACCTTC.

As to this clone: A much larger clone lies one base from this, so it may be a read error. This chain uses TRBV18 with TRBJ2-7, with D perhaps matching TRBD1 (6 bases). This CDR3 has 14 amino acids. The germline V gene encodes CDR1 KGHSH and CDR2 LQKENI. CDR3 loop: CVSSPTGTSYEQYF. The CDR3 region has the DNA TGTGTCAGCTCCCCAACAGGGACCTCCTACGAGCAGTACTTC.

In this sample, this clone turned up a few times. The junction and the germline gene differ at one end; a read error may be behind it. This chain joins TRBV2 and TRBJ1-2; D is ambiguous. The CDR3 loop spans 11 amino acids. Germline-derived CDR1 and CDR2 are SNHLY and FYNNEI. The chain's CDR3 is CTSSRNYGYTF. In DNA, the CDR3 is TGCACCAGCAGCCGGAACTATGGCTACACCTTC.

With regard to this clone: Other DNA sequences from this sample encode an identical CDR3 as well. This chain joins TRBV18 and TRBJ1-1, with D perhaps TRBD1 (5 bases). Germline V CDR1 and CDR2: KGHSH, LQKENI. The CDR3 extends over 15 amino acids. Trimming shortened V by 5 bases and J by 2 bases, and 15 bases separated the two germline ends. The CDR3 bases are TGTGCCAGCTCATCAAGCCAGGGAAGCAACACTGAAGCTTTCTTT. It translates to CASSSSQGSNTEAFF.

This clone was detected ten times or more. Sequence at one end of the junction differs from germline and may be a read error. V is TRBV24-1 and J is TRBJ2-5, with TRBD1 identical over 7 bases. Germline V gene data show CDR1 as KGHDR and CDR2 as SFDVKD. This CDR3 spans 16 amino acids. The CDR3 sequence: CVTSLRGRQGQETQYF. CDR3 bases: TGTGTCACCAGTTTAAGGGGGAGACAGGGACAAGAGACCCAGTACTTC.

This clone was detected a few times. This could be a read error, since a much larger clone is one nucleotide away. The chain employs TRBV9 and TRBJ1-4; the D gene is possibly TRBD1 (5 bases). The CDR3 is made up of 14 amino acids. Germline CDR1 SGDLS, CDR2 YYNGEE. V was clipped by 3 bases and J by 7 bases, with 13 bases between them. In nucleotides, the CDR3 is TGTGCCAGCAGCGGACCAAGGGGAGGTGAAAAACTGTTTTTT. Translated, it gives CASSGPRGGEKLFF.

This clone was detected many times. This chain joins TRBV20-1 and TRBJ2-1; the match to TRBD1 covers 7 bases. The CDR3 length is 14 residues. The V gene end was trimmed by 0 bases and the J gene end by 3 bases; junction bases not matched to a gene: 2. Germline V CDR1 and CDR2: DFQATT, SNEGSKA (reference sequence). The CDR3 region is CSARETGFYNEQFF. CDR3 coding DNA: TGCAGTGCTAGAGAGACAGGGTTCTACAATGAGCAGTTCTTC.

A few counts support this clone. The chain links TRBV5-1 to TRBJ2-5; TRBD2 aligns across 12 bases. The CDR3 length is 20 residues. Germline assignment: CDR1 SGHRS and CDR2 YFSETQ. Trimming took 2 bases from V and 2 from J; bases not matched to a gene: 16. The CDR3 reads CASSFSQTALAGGPQETQYF. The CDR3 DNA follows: TGCGCCAGCAGCTTCTCTCAGACAGCCCTAGCGGGAGGGCCACAAGAGACCCAGTACTTC.

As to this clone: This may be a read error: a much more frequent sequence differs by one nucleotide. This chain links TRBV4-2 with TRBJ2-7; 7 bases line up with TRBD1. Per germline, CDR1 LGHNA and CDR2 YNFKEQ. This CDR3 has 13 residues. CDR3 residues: CSSSRDRNYEQYF. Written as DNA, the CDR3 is TGTTCCAGCAGCCGGGACAGAAACTACGAGCAGTACTTC.

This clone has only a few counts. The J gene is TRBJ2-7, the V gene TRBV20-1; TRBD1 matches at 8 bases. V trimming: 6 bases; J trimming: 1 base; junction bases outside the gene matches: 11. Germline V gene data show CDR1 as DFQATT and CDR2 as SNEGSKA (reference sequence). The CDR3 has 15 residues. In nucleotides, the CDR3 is TGCAGTGCCATATCCGGGACAGGACCGTCCTACGAGCAGTACTTC. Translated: CSAISGTGPSYEQYF.

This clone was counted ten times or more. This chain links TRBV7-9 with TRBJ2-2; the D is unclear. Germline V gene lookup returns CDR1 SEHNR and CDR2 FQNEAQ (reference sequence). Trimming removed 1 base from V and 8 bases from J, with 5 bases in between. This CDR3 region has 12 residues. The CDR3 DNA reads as TGTGCCAGCAGCTTAGTCCTGGGGGAGCTGTTTTTT. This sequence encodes CASSLVLGELFF. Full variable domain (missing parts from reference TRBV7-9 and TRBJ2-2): DTGVSQNPRHKITKRGQNVTFRCDPISEHNRLYWYRQTLGQGPEFLTYFQNEAQLEKSRLLSDRFSAERPKGSFSTLEIQRTEQGDSAMYLCASSLVLGELFFGEGSRLTVL.

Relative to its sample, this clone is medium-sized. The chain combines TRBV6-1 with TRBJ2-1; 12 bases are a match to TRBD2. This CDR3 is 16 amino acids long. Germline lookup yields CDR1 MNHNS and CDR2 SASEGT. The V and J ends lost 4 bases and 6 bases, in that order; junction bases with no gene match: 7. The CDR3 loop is CASSGKGLAGTNEQFF. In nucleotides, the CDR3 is TGTGCCAGCAGTGGCAAGGGACTAGCGGGTACCAATGAGCAGTTCTTC.

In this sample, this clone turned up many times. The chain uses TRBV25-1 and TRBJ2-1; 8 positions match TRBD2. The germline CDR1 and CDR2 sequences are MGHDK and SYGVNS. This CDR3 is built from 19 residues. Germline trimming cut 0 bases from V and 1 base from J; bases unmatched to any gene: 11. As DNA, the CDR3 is TGTGCCAGCAGTGAATATGTAGCGAGCGGGAGATCGTCCTACAATGAGCAGTTCTTC. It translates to CASSEYVASGRSSYNEQFF.

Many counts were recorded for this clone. For the CDR3, the DNA is TGTGCCAGCAGTCCCAGTTTTGCGCGGATGTACAATGAGCAGTTCTTC. This encodes CASSPSFARMYNEQFF. The chain combines TRBV12-3 or TRBV12-4 with TRBJ2-1; no reliable D call. V was shortened by 5 bases and J by 4 bases, with 18 bases between the two germline ends. The CDR3 is made up of 16 amino acids.

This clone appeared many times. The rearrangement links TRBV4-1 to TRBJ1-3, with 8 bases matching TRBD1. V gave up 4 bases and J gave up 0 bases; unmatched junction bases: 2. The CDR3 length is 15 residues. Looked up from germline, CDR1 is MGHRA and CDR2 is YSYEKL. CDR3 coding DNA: TGCGCCAGCAGCCGGGGGACAGGCTCTGGAAACACCATATATTTT. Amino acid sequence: CASSRGTGSGNTIYF.

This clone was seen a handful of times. CDR3 amino acids: CASSSLAGDHNEQFF. The CDR3 nucleotides read TGTGCCAGCAGTTCCCTAGCGGGAGACCACAATGAGCAGTTCTTC. The chain recombines TRBV6-1 with TRBJ2-1; 10 nucleotides align to TRBD2. With 5 bases clipped from V and 5 bases from J, the junction kept 6 bases outside the gene matches. This CDR3 region has 15 residues. The germline gives CDR1 MNHNS, CDR2 SASEGT.

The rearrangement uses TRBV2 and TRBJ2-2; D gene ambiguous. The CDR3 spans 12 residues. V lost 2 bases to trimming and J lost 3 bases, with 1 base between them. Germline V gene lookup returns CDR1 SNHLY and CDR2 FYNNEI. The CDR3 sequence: CASSEHTGELFF. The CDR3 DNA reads TGTGCCAGCAGTGAACACACCGGGGAGCTGTTTTTT.

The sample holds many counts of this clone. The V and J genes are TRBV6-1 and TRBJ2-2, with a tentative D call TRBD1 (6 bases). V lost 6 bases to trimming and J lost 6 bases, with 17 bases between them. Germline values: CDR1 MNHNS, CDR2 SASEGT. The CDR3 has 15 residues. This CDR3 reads CASRWDQPGAGELFF. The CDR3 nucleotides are TGTGCCAGCAGATGGGACCAACCAGGGGCCGGGGAGCTGTTTTTT.

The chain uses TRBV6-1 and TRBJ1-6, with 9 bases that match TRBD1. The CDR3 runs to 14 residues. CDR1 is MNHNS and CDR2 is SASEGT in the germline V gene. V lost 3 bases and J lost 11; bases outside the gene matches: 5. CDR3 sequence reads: CASSDWDRDAPLHF. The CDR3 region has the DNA TGTGCCAGCAGTGATTGGGACAGGGACGCACCCCTCCACTTT.

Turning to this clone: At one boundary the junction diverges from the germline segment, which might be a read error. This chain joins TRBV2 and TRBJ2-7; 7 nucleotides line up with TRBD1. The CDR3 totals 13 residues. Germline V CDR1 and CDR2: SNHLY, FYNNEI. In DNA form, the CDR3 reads TGTGTCAGCATTGAAAGGGGGCTGATCGAGCAGTACTTC. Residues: CVSIERGLIEQYF.

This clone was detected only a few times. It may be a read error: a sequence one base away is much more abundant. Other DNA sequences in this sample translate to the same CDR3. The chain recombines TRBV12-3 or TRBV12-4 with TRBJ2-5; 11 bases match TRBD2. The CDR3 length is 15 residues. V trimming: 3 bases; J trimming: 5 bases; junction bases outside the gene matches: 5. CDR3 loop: CASSLTSGVMETQYF. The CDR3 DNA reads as TGTGCCAGCAGTTTGACTAGCGGGGTAATGGAGACCCAGTACTTC.

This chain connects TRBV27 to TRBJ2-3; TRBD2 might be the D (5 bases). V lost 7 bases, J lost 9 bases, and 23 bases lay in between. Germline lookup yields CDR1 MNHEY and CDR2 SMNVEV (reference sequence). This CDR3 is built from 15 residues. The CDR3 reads CASTRDSDRKETQYF. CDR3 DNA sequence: TGTGCCAGCACACGAGATAGCGACCGCAAAGAAACGCAGTATTTT.

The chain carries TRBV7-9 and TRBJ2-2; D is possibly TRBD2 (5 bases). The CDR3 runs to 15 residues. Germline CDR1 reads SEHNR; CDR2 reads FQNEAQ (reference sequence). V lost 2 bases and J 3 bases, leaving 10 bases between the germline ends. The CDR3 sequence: CASSLRLCDTGELFF. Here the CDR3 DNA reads TGTGCCAGCAGCTTAAGACTATGTGACACCGGGGAGCTGTTTTTT.

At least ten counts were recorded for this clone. The CDR3 DNA is TGTGCCAGCTCAGACAGGGGACAAGCTAACTATGGCTACACCTTC. Amino acid sequence: CASSDRGQANYGYTF. The rearrangement links TRBV18 to TRBJ1-2, with TRBD1 matching over 8 bases. The CDR3 is made up of 15 amino acids. After removal of 5 bases from V and 0 bases from J, the junction contained 5 bases not matched to a gene. Germline loops: CDR1 KGHSH, CDR2 LQKENI. Full variable domain (missing parts from reference TRBV18 and TRBJ1-2): NAGVMQNPRHLVRRRGQEARLRCSPMKGHSHVYWYRQLPEEGLKFMVYLQKENIIDESGMPKERFSAEFPKEGPSILRIQQVVRGDSAAYFCASSDRGQANYGYTFGSGTRLTVV.

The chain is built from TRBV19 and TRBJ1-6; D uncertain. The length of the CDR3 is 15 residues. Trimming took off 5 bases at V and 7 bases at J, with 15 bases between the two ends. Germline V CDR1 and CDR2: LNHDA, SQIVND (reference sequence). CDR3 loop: CASSLTTRPNSPLHF. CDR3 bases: TGTGCCAGTAGTCTCACAACAAGGCCCAATTCACCCCTCCACTTT.

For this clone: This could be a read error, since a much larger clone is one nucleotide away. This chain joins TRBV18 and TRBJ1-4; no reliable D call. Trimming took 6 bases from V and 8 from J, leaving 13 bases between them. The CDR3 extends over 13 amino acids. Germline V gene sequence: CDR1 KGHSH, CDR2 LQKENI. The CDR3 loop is CASSPAPTEKLFF. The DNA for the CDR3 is TGTGCCAGCTCCCCGGCACCTACGGAAAAACTGTTTTTT. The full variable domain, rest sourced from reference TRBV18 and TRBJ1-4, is NAGVMQNPRHLVRRRGQEARLRCSPMKGHSHVYWYRQLPEEGLKFMVYLQKENIIDESGMPKERFSAEFPKEGPSILRIQQVVRGDSAAYFCASSPAPTEKLFFGSGTQLSVL.

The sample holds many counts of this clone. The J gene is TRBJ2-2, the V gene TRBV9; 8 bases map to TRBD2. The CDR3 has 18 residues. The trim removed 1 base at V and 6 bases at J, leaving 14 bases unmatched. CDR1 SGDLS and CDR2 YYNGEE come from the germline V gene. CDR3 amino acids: CASSVLAASGRPSGELFF. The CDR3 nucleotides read TGTGCCAGCAGCGTACTCGCGGCCAGCGGGAGACCATCCGGGGAGCTGTTTTTT.

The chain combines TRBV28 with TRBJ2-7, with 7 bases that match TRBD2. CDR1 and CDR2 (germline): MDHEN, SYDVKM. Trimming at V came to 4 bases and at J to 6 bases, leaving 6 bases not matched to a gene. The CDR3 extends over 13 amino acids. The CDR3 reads CASSSGGRAEQYF. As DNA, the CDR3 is TGTGCCAGCAGTTCGGGGGGTAGGGCCGAGCAGTACTTC.